This passage covers 23 T cell receptor beta chains from one sample sequenced in a study of T cells in localized non-small cell lung cancer. The assay was immunoSEQ multiplex PCR, and TCRdb's table has in-frame clones only and misses some. The data contain approximately 1,300 clones, over 30% of them singletons. The material was lung tumor tissue, obtained before any cancer treatment. The receptors shown here come from a male donor at least 60 years old with stage II squamous cell lung carcinoma.

Only a few counts were recorded for this clone. The chain uses TRBV9 and TRBJ1-1; weak D call: TRBD1 (6 bases). V gave up 0 bases and J gave up 5 bases, with 11 bases separating them. The CDR3 has 14 residues. Germline assignment: CDR1 SGDLS and CDR2 YYNGEE. CDR3 protein: CASSVDGGRTEAFF. For the CDR3, the DNA is TGTGCCAGCAGCGTAGACGGGGGCAGAACTGAAGCTTTCTTT.

The V gene is TRBV11-3, the J gene TRBJ1-6; D gene uncertain. The CDR3 has 15 residues. The V and J ends lost 5 bases and 8 bases respectively, with 16 bases between them. The germline V gene has CDR1 SGHNT and CDR2 YENEEA. The CDR3 loop is CASSPSTDYDSPLHF. The DNA for the CDR3 is TGTGCCAGCAGCCCTTCCACAGATTACGATTCACCCCTCCACTTT.

This clone was found a few times. The V call is TRBV6-8, the J call TRBJ1-2, with D possibly being TRBD1 (5 bases). This CDR3 spans 16 amino acids. Trimming left V 5 bases short and J 1 base short, with 17 bases between. Looked up from germline, CDR1 is MNHGY and CDR2 is SAAAGT. The CDR3 nucleotides read TGTGCCAGCAGTGCAAAGACCGTCAGGGATAACTATGGCTACACCTTC. Residues: CASSAKTVRDNYGYTF.

This clone is labeled large (0.1 to 1%). This rearrangement joins TRBV6-8 to TRBJ1-2; D possibly corresponds to TRBD1 (5 bases). Trimming pared 6 bases from V and 7 bases from J, leaving 18 bases between. Germline CDR1 MNHGY, CDR2 SAAAGT. The CDR3 length is 14 residues. The CDR3 nucleotides read TGTGCCAGCAGCCTTGGGACGGATCGGGGTGGCTACACCTTC. As protein: CASSLGTDRGGYTF.

By proportion, this clone is medium-sized. The chain carries TRBV9 and TRBJ2-7; TRBD1 or TRBD2 may be the D gene (5 bases each). Trimming took 4 bases from V and 2 from J, leaving 13 bases between them. CDR3 length: 14 residues. Germline V gives CDR1 SGDLS, CDR2 YYNGEE. The chain's CDR3 is CASSPRDGAYEQYF. The DNA for the CDR3 is TGTGCCAGCAGCCCCCGGGACGGGGCCTACGAGCAGTACTTC.

By sample share, this clone is medium-sized. The chain joins TRBV11-3 to TRBJ2-1; D is uncertain. Per germline, CDR1 SGHNT and CDR2 YENEEA. The CDR3 is 15 residues long. V dropped 2 bases and J dropped 10 bases, with 18 bases sitting between them. Here the CDR3 DNA reads TGTGCCAGCAGCTTACCTGCGGCCTCAGGCAGGGAGCAGTTCTTC. Its translation: CASSLPAASGREQFF.

The CDR3 bases are TGTGCCAGCAGCGTATCTGGACAGCCCCACGAGCAGTACTTC. Translated, it gives CASSVSGQPHEQYF. The chain employs TRBV9 and TRBJ2-7, with D possibly TRBD1 on 6 matching bases. The CDR3 runs to 14 residues. The V and J ends lost 1 base and 5 bases respectively, with 13 bases between them. CDR1 SGDLS and CDR2 YYNGEE come from the germline V gene.

This clone was seen more than once but under ten times. The chain couples TRBV6-8 to TRBJ1-2; possibly TRBD1 for D (5 bases). The CDR3 is made up of 12 amino acids. The germline gives CDR1 MNHGY, CDR2 SAAAGT. Trimming stripped 6 bases from V and 4 bases from J, with 9 bases between. The CDR3, as DNA: TGTGCCAGCAGAGCAGGGACCTATGGCTACACCTTC. Amino acid sequence: CASRAGTYGYTF.

The sample holds a few counts of this clone. The chain couples TRBV19 to TRBJ1-6, with 7 bases matching TRBD1. The junction had 11 bases not matched to a gene; V was cut back by 5 bases and J by 10 bases. This CDR3 is built from 15 residues. Germline V gene data show CDR1 as LNHDA and CDR2 as SQIVND (reference sequence). The CDR3, as DNA: TGTGCCAGTAGTTCCCTGACAGGGAGTGGATCACCCCTCCACTTT. Its protein is CASSSLTGSGSPLHF.

This clone came up a few times. The chain joins TRBV9 to TRBJ1-1; TRBD1 matches 7 bases. The V segment lost 4 bases and the J segment 5 bases; nucleotides outside the gene matches: 5. The CDR3 consists of 13 residues. Germline assignment: CDR1 SGDLS and CDR2 YYNGEE. This CDR3 reads CASSLTGWTEAFF. The CDR3 coding sequence is TGTGCCAGCAGCCTGACAGGGTGGACTGAAGCTTTCTTT.

The chain links TRBV7-6 to TRBJ1-6; no firm D call. This CDR3 is 16 amino acids long. The germline V and J ends were trimmed by 5 bases and 7 bases, with 18 bases remaining between them. Germline-derived CDR1 and CDR2 are SGHVS and FNYEAQ. DNA for the CDR3: TGTGCCAGCAGCCCTAAGCTGGGAACGGAAAATTCACCCCTCCACTTT. As protein: CASSPKLGTENSPLHF. The whole variable domain, filled in from reference TRBV7-6 and TRBJ1-6, reads GAGVSQSPRYKVTKRGQDVALRCDPISGHVSLYWYRQALGQGPEFLTYFNYEAQQDKSGLPNDRFSAERPEGSISTLTIQRTEQRDSAMYRCASSPKLGTENSPLHFGNGTRLTVT.

The CDR3 DNA reads as TGTGCCAGTAGGGGCAGGGCCACAGATACGCAGTATTTT. Amino acids: CASRGRATDTQYF. The chain has TRBV19 and TRBJ2-3; tentative D call: TRBD1 (5 bases). CDR1 and CDR2 from the germline V gene are LNHDA and SQIVND (reference sequence). The CDR3 contains 13 residues. Trimming removed 6 bases at V and 2 bases at J, with 9 bases between.

The chain couples TRBV14 to TRBJ1-3, with no clear D. Trimming removed 4 bases at V and 3 bases at J, with 13 bases between. The CDR3 covers 15 residues. Germline assignment: CDR1 SGHDN and CDR2 FVKESK. The CDR3 nucleotides are TGTGCCAGCAGCCCTAGCCGTACCTTTGGAAACACCATATATTTT. Translating it yields CASSPSRTFGNTIYF.

J is TRBJ2-3 and V is TRBV19; maybe TRBD2 (6 bases). Germline V lookup: CDR1 LNHDA, CDR2 SQIVND (reference sequence). Trimming shortened V by 6 bases and J by 3 bases, and 13 bases separated the two germline ends. The CDR3 contains 14 residues. The CDR3 DNA reads TGTGCCAGTAGCCCACTCGGGGGTACAGATACGCAGTATTTT. As protein: CASSPLGGTDTQYF.

This chain connects TRBV19 to TRBJ1-1; D unresolved. Trimming cost V 1 base and J 6 bases, with 3 bases left between them. The length of the CDR3 is 11 residues. In germline, CDR1 is LNHDA, CDR2 SQIVND (reference sequence). CDR3 residues: CASSIGAEAFF. CDR3 nucleotides: TGTGCCAGTAGTATAGGGGCTGAAGCTTTCTTT.

Worth noting for this clone: At one end, the junction sequence differs from germline, possibly due to a read error. The chain uses TRBV7-2 and TRBJ1-4; D unclear. The CDR3 totals 15 residues. The germline V gene has CDR1 SGHTA and CDR2 FQGNSA. CDR3 region: CARSLGLRLHEKLFF. CDR3 DNA sequence: TGTGCCAGAAGCTTAGGACTCCGGCTGCATGAAAAACTGTTTTTT.

The V gene is TRBV18, the J gene TRBJ2-2, with 7 bases matching TRBD1. Trimming at V came to 3 bases and at J to 4 bases, leaving 8 bases not matched to a gene. In germline, CDR1 is KGHSH, CDR2 LQKENI. The CDR3 length is 16 residues. The CDR3 coding sequence is TGTGCCAGCTCACCCAGACAGGGCCAAAGCACCGGGGAGCTGTTTTTT. Translating gives CASSPRQGQSTGELFF.

The rearrangement links TRBV25-1 to TRBJ2-2; D uncertain. Germline CDR1 reads MGHDK; CDR2 reads SYGVNS. This CDR3 has 13 amino acids. The V gene lost 4 bases and the J gene lost 1 base, with 4 bases spanning the gap. The CDR3 DNA follows: TGTGCCAGCAGTGGGGGGAACACCGGGGAGCTGTTTTTT. Amino acids: CASSGGNTGELFF.

By frequency in the sample, this clone is medium-sized. The rearrangement uses TRBV11-3 and TRBJ2-7; D might be TRBD1 or TRBD2, each matching 5 bases. The germline CDR1 and CDR2 sequences are SGHNT and YENEEA. V was cut by 6 bases and J by 0 bases, with 15 bases left in between. This CDR3 spans 15 amino acids. The CDR3 region has the DNA TGTGCCAGCAGACCACCCGGGGCTAGCTCCTACGAGCAGTACTTC. Translating gives CASRPPGASSYEQYF.

This clone was seen a handful of times. V gene TRBV28 combines with J gene TRBJ2-2, with 9 bases identical to TRBD2. The CDR3 length is 18 residues. Per the germline V gene, CDR1 is MDHEN and CDR2 is SYDVKM. Trimming removed 5 bases from V and 0 bases from J; junction bases left unmatched: 10. The CDR3 spells CASSPIAGADANTGELFF. The CDR3 DNA reads as TGTGCCAGCAGTCCCATAGCGGGGGCAGACGCGAACACCGGGGAGCTGTTTTTT.

The genes are TRBV19 and TRBJ1-3; D perhaps matches TRBD1 (5 bases). Between the trimmed V and J ends, which lost 4 bases and 3 bases, there was a span of 7 bases. CDR1 and CDR2 (germline): LNHDA, SQIVND (reference sequence). The CDR3 runs to 13 residues. The CDR3 region has the DNA TGTGCCAGTAGTAACCAGGGTGGAAACACCATATATTTT. Its translation is CASSNQGGNTIYF.

The chain joins TRBV5-1 to TRBJ1-1; D might be TRBD1 (5 bases). This CDR3 spans 14 amino acids. Germline CDR1 and CDR2: SGHRS and YFSETQ. With 0 bases removed from V and 3 bases from J, the gap between germline ends came to 9 bases. The chain's CDR3 is CASSLDGGDTEAFF. For the CDR3, the DNA is TGCGCCAGCAGCTTGGATGGAGGGGACACTGAAGCTTTCTTT.

The chain couples TRBV4-1 to TRBJ2-7; D may be TRBD1 (6 bases). Germline CDR1 MGHRA, CDR2 YSYEKL. This CDR3 region has 14 residues. The V gene lost 0 bases and the J gene lost 6 bases, with 12 bases spanning the gap. The CDR3 here is CASSQEMGAFEQYF. The CDR3 nucleotides read TGCGCCAGCAGCCAAGAAATGGGGGCCTTCGAGCAGTACTTC.